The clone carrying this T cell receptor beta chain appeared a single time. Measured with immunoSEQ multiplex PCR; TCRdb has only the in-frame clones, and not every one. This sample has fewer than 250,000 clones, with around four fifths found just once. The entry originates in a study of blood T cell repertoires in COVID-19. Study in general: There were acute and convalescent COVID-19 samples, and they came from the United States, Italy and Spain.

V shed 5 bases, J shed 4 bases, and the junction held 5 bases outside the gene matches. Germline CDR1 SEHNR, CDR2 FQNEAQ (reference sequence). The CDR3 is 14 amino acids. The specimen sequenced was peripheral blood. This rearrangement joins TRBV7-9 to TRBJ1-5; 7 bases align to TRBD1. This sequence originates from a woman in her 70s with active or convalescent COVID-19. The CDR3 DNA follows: TGTGCCAGCAGCCACGGGACAGCTAATCAGCCCCAGCATTTT. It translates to CASSHGTANQPQHF.